Below, 28 T cell receptor beta chains from the same sample are listed, as sequenced in a study of glioma-infiltrating T cells listed by TCRdb under 2016. The instrument given in TCRdb is Illumina MiSeq. The iRepertoire nested amplicon-rescue multiplex PCR (arm-PCR) platform was used to amplify TCR alpha and beta CDR3 regions from RNA. The public reads were reprocessed in TCRdb via fastp at Q25 and MiXCR, keeping in-frame beta chains. Rows are combined by CDR3 protein, so each entry shows the most common genes and DNA. A total of a few hundred thousand distinct CDR3 sequences appear in this sample, 41% of them only once. About 12% of the sample is in the top ten clones. The sequenced sample consisted of glioma tissue, nonneoplastic brain tissue, or PBMCs (not recorded which). Every receptor here comes from a human donor with low-grade glioma or glioblastoma, undergoing nonglioma brain surgery, or in good health (not recorded which).

The genes are TRBV19 and TRBJ2-7, with 9 bases aligning to TRBD2. V shed 5 bases and J 2 bases; nucleotides not matched to a gene: 10. The CDR3 length is 16 residues. Germline loops: CDR1 LNHDA, CDR2 SQIVND (reference sequence). The CDR3 DNA reads as TGTGCCAGTAGTTTCCGGACGACTAGCGGCCCCTACGAGCAGTACTTC. This encodes CASSFRTTSGPYEQYF.

The rearrangement joins TRBV7-9 to TRBJ1-5; D perhaps matches TRBD1 (5 bases). Germline assignment: CDR1 SEHNR and CDR2 FQNEAQ (reference sequence). Between the trimmed V and J ends, which lost 5 bases and 4 bases, there was a span of 9 bases. There are 13 residues in the CDR3. The CDR3 nucleotides are TGTGCCAGCAGCCGGGGCGCGAATCAGCCCCAGCATTTT. Amino acids: CASSRGANQPQHF.

A few counts support this clonotype. The CDR3 protein is CSARDPQGGQETQYF. The CDR3 bases are TGCAGTGCTAGAGATCCACAGGGGGGACAAGAGACCCAGTACTTC. This chain joins TRBV20-1 and TRBJ2-5; TRBD1 matches 8 bases. The CDR3 contains 15 residues. V lost 0 bases, J lost 2 bases, and 5 bases stayed unmatched. Germline V gene lookup returns CDR1 DFQATT and CDR2 SNEGSKA (reference sequence).

The V call is TRBV15, the J call TRBJ2-5; 9 positions match TRBD1. Germline V gene lookup returns CDR1 LNHNV and CDR2 YYDKDF (reference sequence). The CDR3 runs 16 residues. J gave up 5 bases and V 1 base, and 8 bases lay outside the gene matches. CDR3 DNA: TGTGCCACCAGCAGAGGAGGGACAGGGTCCCACGAGACCCAGTACTTC. This gives the protein CATSRGGTGSHETQYF.

Comment on this clonotype: This may be a read error: a much more frequent sequence differs by one nucleotide. The chain links TRBV28 to TRBJ1-2; D gene ambiguous. This CDR3 region has 11 residues. Germline V CDR1 and CDR2: MDHEN, SYDVKM. The CDR3 coding sequence is TGTGCCACCCGGAGCCCGCATGGCTACAACTTC. Translated, it gives CATRSPHGYNF.

J is TRBJ1-5 and V is TRBV20-1, with no clear D. With 0 bases removed from V and 7 bases from J, the gap between germline ends came to 7 bases. The CDR3 is 12 residues long. Germline lookup yields CDR1 DFQATT and CDR2 SNEGSKA (reference sequence). The CDR3 nucleotides read TGCAGTGCTAGAGATTCGCTGCAGCCCCAGCATTTT. It specifies CSARDSLQPQHF.

As for this clonotype: A much larger clonotype is one base distant, so this may be a read error. This sequence joins TRBV6-2 or TRBV6-3 and TRBJ2-3, with TRBD2 matching over 8 bases. V trimming: 0 bases; J trimming: 7 bases; junction bases outside the gene matches: 12. This CDR3 has 17 residues. Germline assignment: CDR1 MNHEY and CDR2 SVGEGT. CDR3 sequence reads: CASSYSTCSGGTNTQYF. The DNA for the CDR3 is TGTGCCAGCAGTTACTCGACGTGCAGCGGGGGCACGAATACGCAGTATTTT.

This clonotype was detected once. The junction shows a germline mismatch at one end, possibly a read error. V is TRBV6-6 and J is TRBJ2-3, with 11 bases that match TRBD2. This CDR3 is built from 17 residues. Germline loops: CDR1 MNHNY, CDR2 SVGAGI (reference sequence). CDR3 nucleotides: TGCGCCAGCTCGGGACTAGCGGTAGGGCTGAGCACAGATACGCAGTATTTT. This encodes CASSGLAVGLSTDTQYF.

The rearrangement uses TRBV5-1 and TRBJ2-2; D unclear. The CDR3 runs 14 residues. Per the germline V gene, CDR1 is SGHRS and CDR2 is YFSETQ. Trimming removed 1 base at V and 0 bases at J, with 4 bases between. The CDR3 sequence: CASSLSANTGELFF. CDR3 nucleotides: TGCGCCAGCAGCTTGTCCGCGAACACCGGGGAGCTGTTTTTT.

The table lists this clonotype with a few counts. J is TRBJ1-2 and V is TRBV7-8, with D possibly being TRBD1 (5 bases). Germline CDR1 SGHVS, CDR2 FQNEAQ. The V end was cut by 3 bases, the J end by 3 bases, with 17 bases between. This CDR3 has 16 residues. CDR3 bases: TGTGCCAGCAGCTTCAGCAGGGAAAGGGCGGACTATGGCTACACCTTC. Encoded protein: CASSFSRERADYGYTF. Variable domain in full (rest from reference TRBV7-8 and TRBJ1-2): GAGVSQSPRYKVAKRGQDVALRCDPISGHVSLFWYQQALGQGPEFLTYFQNEAQLDKSGLPSDRFFAERPEGSVSTLKIQRTQQEDSAVYLCASSFSRERADYGYTFGSGTRLTVV.

The table lists this clonotype with many counts. Here the CDR3 DNA reads TGTGCCAGCACTAAACCTTACGAGCAGTACTTC. It yields the protein CASTKPYEQYF. The chain couples TRBV6-1 to TRBJ2-7; D is ambiguous. This CDR3 region has 11 residues. The V gene's germline CDR1 is MNHNS and CDR2 SASEGT. Trimming left V 7 bases short and J 4 bases short, with 8 bases between.

For this clonotype: A much more abundant neighbour one base away suggests this may be a read error. This chain connects TRBV6-2 or TRBV6-3 to TRBJ2-1; 10 bases fit TRBD2. The V segment lost 9 bases and the J segment 9 bases; nucleotides outside the gene matches: 14. CDR1 is MNHEY, CDR2 SVGEGT, per germline. This CDR3 has 15 amino acids. The CDR3 sequence is CARGGLAENMGEQFF. CDR3 bases: TGTGCCAGAGGTGGACTAGCGGAGAATATGGGTGAGCAGTTCTTC.

The rearrangement uses TRBV6-1 and TRBJ2-1; 7 bases fit TRBD1. CDR1 is MNHNS and CDR2 is SASEGT in the germline V gene. The CDR3 runs 15 residues. The trim removed 5 bases at V and 6 bases at J, leaving 10 bases unmatched. The CDR3 reads CASSPKTGLGNEQFF. The CDR3 DNA sequence: TGTGCCAGCAGTCCTAAGACAGGGCTGGGCAATGAGCAGTTCTTC.

This clonotype was seen a few times. For the CDR3, the DNA is TGTGCCAGCAGCTTAGGAGACTCCGAGGGACGGAGGCAGTACTTC. It translates to CASSLGDSEGRRQYF. The genes are TRBV7-9 and TRBJ2-7, with D perhaps assigned TRBD1 or TRBD2 (5 bases each). CDR3 length equals 15 residues. CDR1 is SEHNR, CDR2 FQNEAQ, per germline (reference sequence). Trimming cost V 1 base and J 9 bases, with 19 bases left between them.

The chain carries TRBV7-2 and TRBJ1-2, with TRBD1 matching 7 bases. The CDR3 sequence is 15 residues long. CDR1 is SGHTA, CDR2 FQGNSA, per germline. The V segment lost 4 bases and the J segment 6 bases; nucleotides outside the gene matches: 11. In DNA form, the CDR3 reads TGTGCCAGCAGCTCAGGGGGGGGCAGCCCTAATGGCTACACCTTC. It encodes CASSSGGGSPNGYTF. The full variable domain, completed using reference TRBV7-2 and TRBJ1-2, is GAGVSQSPSNKVTEKGKDVELRCDPISGHTALYWYRQSLGQGLEFLIYFQGNSAPDKSGLPSDRFSAERTGGSVSTLTIQRTQQEDSAVYLCASSSGGGSPNGYTFGSGTRLTVV.

With regard to this clonotype: This may be a read error: a much more frequent sequence differs by one nucleotide. The V call is TRBV7-2, the J call TRBJ2-3, with D perhaps TRBD2 (5 bases). Germline-derived CDR1 and CDR2 are SGHTA and FQGNSA. The CDR3 is 16 residues long. The CDR3 reads CASSSRGLPSTYTQYF. The CDR3 nucleotides read TGTGCCAGCAGTTCTCGCGGGCTACCCAGCACATATACGCAGTATTTT.

In DNA form, the CDR3 reads TGCGCCAGCAGCCAACTTCTAGCGGGCGCTTGGGAGACCCAGTACTTC. Its translation: CASSQLLAGAWETQYF. The gene calls are TRBV4-1 and TRBJ2-5, with TRBD2 identical over 8 bases. This CDR3 is built from 16 residues. The J segment lost 5 bases and the V segment lost 2 bases, leaving 10 bases of the junction unmatched. From germline, CDR1 is MGHRA and CDR2 YSYEKL.

This clonotype was seen at least ten times. V is TRBV20-1 and J is TRBJ1-4, with a tentative D call TRBD1 (6 bases). Germline V gene data show CDR1 as DFQATT and CDR2 as SNEGSKA (reference sequence). Trimming removed 2 bases at V and 6 bases at J, with 19 bases between. CDR3 size: 16 residues. The CDR3, as DNA: TGCAGTGCTAGATCTGGGGGCCGGACAGTGTATGAAAAACTGTTTTTT. Amino acids: CSARSGGRTVYEKLFF.

The chain carries TRBV29-1 and TRBJ1-1; possible D gene TRBD1, 5 bases. The CDR3 consists of 12 residues. Trimming left V 5 bases short and J 3 bases short, with 10 bases between. CDR1 and CDR2 from the germline V gene are SQVTM and ANQGSEA. The CDR3 loop reads CSVRDGYTEAFF. The CDR3 DNA reads as TGCAGCGTTCGGGACGGTTACACTGAAGCTTTCTTT.

This clonotype was detected only a few times. The gene calls are TRBV7-3 and TRBJ2-7; D is undetermined. The CDR3 spans 15 residues. V was trimmed by 5 bases and J by 5 bases, leaving 19 bases between them. Germline V gene sequence: CDR1 SGHTA, CDR2 FQGTGA. The CDR3 region has the DNA TGTGCCAGCAGCAAAGACTCCCAGGAGTTAAACGAGCAGTACTTC. Amino acids: CASSKDSQELNEQYF.

This clonotype was observed many times. This sequence joins TRBV7-6 and TRBJ1-1; D ambiguous. Trimming pared 1 base from V and 3 bases from J, leaving 9 bases between. The CDR3 contains 14 residues. Germline lookup yields CDR1 SGHVS and CDR2 FNYEAQ. Here the CDR3 DNA reads TGTGCCAGCAGCTTAGAAGCTGGGGACACTGAAGCTTTCTTT. This translates into CASSLEAGDTEAFF.

This chain uses TRBV29-1 with TRBJ2-2; either TRBD1 or TRBD2 may supply D (5 bases each). Trimming removed 6 bases from V and 3 bases from J, with 17 bases in between. There are 15 residues in the CDR3. Germline assignment: CDR1 SQVTM and CDR2 ANQGSEA. For the CDR3, the DNA is TGCAGCGTGACAGCGGAGCCTCTACACACCGGGGAGCTGTTTTTT. Translating gives CSVTAEPLHTGELFF.

This chain joins TRBV7-6 and TRBJ2-3; a weak D match, TRBD2 (5 bases). Trimming cost V 2 bases and J 7 bases, with 19 bases left between them. This CDR3 has 16 residues. Per germline, CDR1 SGHVS and CDR2 FNYEAQ. CDR3 nucleotides: TGTGCCAGCAGCTTATTGCGGGCGCAAAATGCATATACGCAGTATTTT. Protein product: CASSLLRAQNAYTQYF.

V and J are TRBV7-9 and TRBJ2-1, with D possibly matching TRBD2 (5 bases). This CDR3 comprises 13 residues. With 3 bases removed from V and 5 bases from J, the gap between germline ends came to 8 bases. Germline lookup yields CDR1 SEHNR and CDR2 FQNEAQ (reference sequence). CDR3 nucleotides: TGTGCCAGCAGCTTCGGGATAGACAATGAGCAGTTCTTC. The encoded protein is CASSFGIDNEQFF.

The V call is TRBV4-3, the J call TRBJ2-5, with D possibly being TRBD1 or TRBD2 (5 bases each). The CDR3 has 15 residues. CDR1 and CDR2 (germline): LGHNA, YSLEER. The V and J ends lost 4 bases and 0 bases respectively, with 12 bases between them. Here the CDR3 reads CASSPGPTYQETQYF. CDR3 DNA: TGCGCCAGCAGCCCGGGACCGACGTACCAAGAGACCCAGTACTTC.

In this sample, this clonotype turned up many times. The J gene is TRBJ2-5, the V gene TRBV6-2 or TRBV6-3, with unresolved D. The ends were cut back, 2 bases at V and 5 bases at J, with 6 bases in the middle. The CDR3 is 12 amino acids. From germline, CDR1 is MNHEY and CDR2 SVGEGT. The CDR3 protein is CASSYVSETQYF. The CDR3 DNA follows: TGTGCCAGCAGTTACGTGTCGGAGACCCAGTACTTC.

The gene calls are TRBV5-1 and TRBJ2-7, with D maybe TRBD2 (5 bases). Trimming cost V 0 bases and J 7 bases, with 11 bases left between them. Per the germline V gene, CDR1 is SGHRS and CDR2 is YFSETQ. There are 13 residues in the CDR3. Written as DNA, the CDR3 is TGCGCCAGCAGCTTGGTCGCAACGGGGGAGCAGTACTTC. Amino acid sequence: CASSLVATGEQYF.

This clonotype was detected ten times or more. V gene TRBV27 combines with J gene TRBJ2-1; D remains ambiguous. CDR3 size: 15 residues. The V and J ends lost 4 bases and 6 bases respectively, with 16 bases between them. In germline, CDR1 is MNHEY, CDR2 SMNVEV (reference sequence). CDR3 DNA: TGTGCCAGCAGTTCTACTTGGATACCCGGCAATGAGCAGTTCTTC. This gives the protein CASSSTWIPGNEQFF.